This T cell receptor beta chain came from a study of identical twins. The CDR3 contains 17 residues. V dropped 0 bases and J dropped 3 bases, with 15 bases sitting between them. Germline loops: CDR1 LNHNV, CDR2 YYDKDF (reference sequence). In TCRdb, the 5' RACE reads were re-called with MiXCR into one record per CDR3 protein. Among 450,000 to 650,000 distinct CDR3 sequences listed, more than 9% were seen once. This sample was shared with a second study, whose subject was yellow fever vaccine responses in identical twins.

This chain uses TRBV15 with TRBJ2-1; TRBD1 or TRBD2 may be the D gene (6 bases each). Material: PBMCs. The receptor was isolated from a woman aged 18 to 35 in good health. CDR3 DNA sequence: TGTGCCACCAGCAGAGATATTAGGGGGGTGTACTACAATGAGCAGTTCTTC. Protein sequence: CATSRDIRGVYYNEQFF.